This T cell receptor (beta chain) was recorded in a study of blood T cell repertoires in COVID-19. Study as a whole: COVID-19 samples collected from the United States, Italy and Spain covered acute and convalescent phases. From T cells, B-cell-depleted T cells, or PBMCs came the material, which was cDNA or gDNA.

Authors' data handling: Reference gene primer amplification in the assay estimated nucleated cell counts. Measured with immunoSEQ multiplex PCR; TCRdb has only the in-frame clones, and not every one. V, J and clone size were drawn from that table, and D and trimming were deduced from the DNA. There are roughly 79,000 clones in the sample; around nine tenths occur only once, and over 4% lies in the top ten. This CDR3 spans 15 amino acids. The V gene lost 2 bases and the J gene lost 0 bases, with 11 bases spanning the gap. CDR1 MDHEN and CDR2 SYDVKM come from the germline V gene. The sequencing sample was made of peripheral blood. This receptor was identified in a man aged 50-59 years with active COVID-19. The chain couples TRBV28 to TRBJ2-7, with D possibly matching TRBD1 (5 bases). The CDR3 DNA reads as TGTGCCAGCAGTTTAGCAGGGCTGCCCTCCTACGAGCAGTACTTC. It yields the protein CASSLAGLPSYEQYF. The full variable domain, in which reference TRBV28 and TRBJ2-7 provide the parts outside the CDR3, is DVKVTQSSRYLVKRTGEKVFLECVQDMDHENMFWYRQDPGLGLRLIYFSYDVKMKEKGDIPEGYSVSREKKERFSLILESASTNQTSMYLCASSLAGLPSYEQYFGPGTRLTVT.